The rows below give T cell receptor beta chains drawn from one sample of a study of technical replicates of blood from a handful of donors. Measured with immunoSEQ multiplex PCR; TCRdb has only the in-frame clones, and not every one. Found here are over 75,000 clones, around 95% of them singletons; the top ten hold about 0.24%. The specimen was T cells isolated from PBMCs. The source of these receptors is a human donor in good health. CDR3s include the opening cysteine and the closing phenylalanine or tryptophan. Each record gives: clone size, D gene, J gene, V gene, CDR3 protein, CDR3 DNA. The D gene is left open where the match is weak. Clone size, where shown, is once, few, many, or a class for clones that have expanded.

clone size: -
D gene: TRBD2
J gene: TRBJ2-7
V gene: TRBV28
CDR3 protein: CASSFNRDIAGEAYEQYF
CDR3 DNA: TGTGCCAGCAGTTTTAACCGGGACATAGCGGGAGAGGCCTACGAGCAGTACTTC

clone size: -
D gene: TRBD2
J gene: TRBJ2-7
V gene: TRBV5-6
CDR3 protein: CASSLGVAGGSYEQYF
CDR3 DNA: TGTGCCAGCAGCTTGGGGGTAGCGGGAGGATCCTACGAGCAGTACTTC

clone size: -
D gene: -
J gene: TRBJ2-7
V gene: TRBV5-6
CDR3 protein: CASSLRSRQGSSYEQYF
CDR3 DNA: TGTGCCAGCAGCTTGCGCTCCCGGCAGGGGTCATCCTACGAGCAGTACTTC

clone size: -
D gene: -
J gene: TRBJ2-4
V gene: TRBV28
CDR3 protein: CASSLRLLSLLKNIQYF
CDR3 DNA: TGTGCCAGCAGTTTGAGGCTACTGAGTCTACTTAAAAACATTCAGTACTTC

clone size: -
D gene: -
J gene: TRBJ1-1
V gene: TRBV4-2
CDR3 protein: CASSRKVGGIEAFF
CDR3 DNA: TGTGCCAGCAGCCGAAAAGTGGGAGGGATTGAAGCTTTCTTT

clone size: -
D gene: -
J gene: TRBJ1-2
V gene: TRBV6-5
CDR3 protein: CASARDNNYGYTF
CDR3 DNA: TGTGCCAGCGCTCGGGACAATAACTATGGCTACACCTTC

clone size: -
D gene: -
J gene: TRBJ1-1
V gene: TRBV28
CDR3 protein: CASSFMNTEAFF
CDR3 DNA: TGTGCCAGCAGTTTTATGAACACTGAAGCTTTCTTT

clone size: -
D gene: -
J gene: TRBJ2-5
V gene: TRBV5-1
CDR3 protein: CASSSSPSRREGSIKETQYF
CDR3 DNA: TGCGCCAGCAGCTCCTCCCCCTCTCGACGGGAAGGGAGCATTAAAGAGACCCAGTACTTC

clone size: -
D gene: -
J gene: TRBJ2-1
V gene: TRBV28
CDR3 protein: CASSSPWGEWYEQFF
CDR3 DNA: TGTGCCAGCAGTTCCCCTTGGGGGGAGTGGTATGAGCAGTTCTTC

clone size: -
D gene: TRBD1
J gene: TRBJ2-2
V gene: TRBV6-4
CDR3 protein: CASHPGTDTPGELFF
CDR3 DNA: TGTGCCAGCCACCCCGGGACAGACACCCCGGGGGAGCTGTTTTTT

clone size: -
D gene: -
J gene: TRBJ1-1
V gene: TRBV6-5
CDR3 protein: CASSPNYAEDTEAFF
CDR3 DNA: TGTGCCAGCAGTCCCAATTATGCCGAGGACACTGAAGCTTTCTTT

clone size: -
D gene: -
J gene: TRBJ2-5
V gene: TRBV27
CDR3 protein: CASSSYRVQETQYF
CDR3 DNA: TGTGCCAGCAGTTCGTACAGGGTACAAGAGACCCAGTACTTC

clone size: -
D gene: -
J gene: TRBJ1-2
V gene: TRBV6-1
CDR3 protein: CASILLPSIPLGYTF
CDR3 DNA: TGTGCCAGCATCTTACTCCCGAGCATACCTCTAGGCTACACCTTC

clone size: -
D gene: -
J gene: TRBJ2-5
V gene: TRBV21-1
CDR3 protein: CASSKRTGGQETQYF
CDR3 DNA: TGTGCCAGCAGCAAACGGACAGGGGGCCAAGAGACCCAGTACTTC

clone size: -
D gene: -
J gene: TRBJ2-1
V gene: TRBV9
CDR3 protein: CASSISSYSYNEQFF
CDR3 DNA: TGTGCCAGCAGCATTTCTAGCTACTCCTACAATGAGCAGTTCTTC

clone size: -
D gene: -
J gene: TRBJ1-5
V gene: TRBV27
CDR3 protein: CASKPLPFRGGNQPQHF
CDR3 DNA: TGTGCCAGCAAACCTTTACCTTTCAGGGGCGGCAATCAGCCCCAGCATTTT

clone size: -
D gene: -
J gene: TRBJ1-6
V gene: TRBV19
CDR3 protein: CASSWETMESPLHF
CDR3 DNA: TGTGCCAGTAGTTGGGAGACTATGGAGTCACCCCTCCACTTT

clone size: -
D gene: TRBD2
J gene: TRBJ2-4
V gene: TRBV10-3
CDR3 protein: CASGLAGQNIQYF
CDR3 DNA: TGTGCCAGTGGACTAGCGGGCCAAAACATTCAGTACTTC

clone size: -
D gene: TRBD2
J gene: TRBJ2-3
V gene: TRBV6-5
CDR3 protein: CASQLEGGTDTQYF
CDR3 DNA: TGTGCCAGCCAGTTAGAGGGAGGGACAGATACGCAGTATTTT

clone size: -
D gene: TRBD2
J gene: TRBJ2-7
V gene: TRBV6-6
CDR3 protein: CASSLSGESSYEQYF
CDR3 DNA: TGTGCCAGCAGCCTTAGCGGGGAGAGCTCCTACGAGCAGTACTTC

clone size: -
D gene: TRBD2
J gene: TRBJ2-2
V gene: TRBV5-6
CDR3 protein: CASTPGGFMNTGELFF
CDR3 DNA: TGTGCCAGCACCCCCGGGGGGTTCATGAACACCGGGGAGCTGTTTTTT

clone size: -
D gene: TRBD1
J gene: TRBJ2-1
V gene: TRBV28
CDR3 protein: CASSSPDRDNEQFF
CDR3 DNA: TGTGCCAGCAGTTCCCCGGACAGGGACAATGAGCAGTTCTTC

clone size: -
D gene: -
J gene: TRBJ1-1
V gene: TRBV7-9
CDR3 protein: CASSLAVGSRPEAFF
CDR3 DNA: TGTGCCAGCAGCTTAGCCGTGGGCTCAAGGCCTGAAGCTTTCTTT

clone size: -
D gene: TRBD2
J gene: TRBJ2-1
V gene: TRBV19
CDR3 protein: CASRLAGGSYNEQFF
CDR3 DNA: TGTGCCAGTAGACTAGCGGGAGGGTCCTACAATGAGCAGTTCTTC

clone size: -
D gene: TRBD2
J gene: TRBJ2-1
V gene: TRBV19
CDR3 protein: CASSIALAGGPTSYNEQFF
CDR3 DNA: TGTGCCAGTAGTATAGCACTAGCGGGAGGTCCGACGTCCTACAATGAGCAGTTCTTC

clone size: -
D gene: -
J gene: TRBJ2-7
V gene: TRBV13
CDR3 protein: CASSLVVEQYF
CDR3 DNA: TGTGCCAGCAGCCTCGTAGTCGAGCAGTACTTC

clone size: -
D gene: -
J gene: TRBJ2-1
V gene: TRBV6-6
CDR3 protein: CASSSGQPNNEQFF
CDR3 DNA: TGTGCCAGCAGTTCCGGACAGCCCAACAATGAGCAGTTCTTC

clone size: -
D gene: TRBD2
J gene: TRBJ2-1
V gene: TRBV10-3
CDR3 protein: CAISPAGYNEQFF
CDR3 DNA: TGTGCCATCAGTCCAGCGGGGTACAATGAGCAGTTCTTC

clone size: -
D gene: TRBD1
J gene: TRBJ2-7
V gene: TRBV2
CDR3 protein: CASSDPARGIGDEQYF
CDR3 DNA: TGTGCCAGCAGTGACCCGGCCAGGGGGATTGGGGACGAGCAGTACTTC

clone size: -
D gene: -
J gene: TRBJ1-6
V gene: TRBV6-1
CDR3 protein: CASSELGQLDSPLHF
CDR3 DNA: TGTGCCAGCAGCGAATTGGGTCAGCTAGACTCACCCCTCCACTTT

clone size: once
D gene: TRBD1
J gene: TRBJ2-7
V gene: TRBV27
CDR3 protein: CASRLMGKGSYRGFYEQYF
CDR3 DNA: TGTGCCAGCAGACTCATGGGCAAGGGGTCATACAGGGGATTCTACGAGCAGTACTTC

clone size: -
D gene: -
J gene: TRBJ2-1
V gene: TRBV4-1
CDR3 protein: CASSQDTGGPVREDEQFF
CDR3 DNA: TGCGCCAGCAGCCAAGATACGGGCGGGCCGGTTAGGGAGGATGAGCAGTTCTTC

clone size: once
D gene: -
J gene: TRBJ2-1
V gene: TRBV6-1
CDR3 protein: CASSDWGDGGGNEQFF
CDR3 DNA: TGTGCCAGCAGTGATTGGGGGGACGGGGGTGGCAATGAGCAGTTCTTC

clone size: -
D gene: -
J gene: TRBJ2-5
V gene: TRBV30
CDR3 protein: CAWSEWAGGETQYF
CDR3 DNA: TGTGCCTGGAGCGAGTGGGCAGGGGGGGAGACCCAGTACTTC

clone size: -
D gene: -
J gene: TRBJ2-1
V gene: TRBV27
CDR3 protein: CASSFSDSIHNEQFF
CDR3 DNA: TGTGCCAGCAGTTTTTCGGACAGTATTCACAATGAGCAGTTCTTC

clone size: -
D gene: TRBD2
J gene: TRBJ2-1
V gene: TRBV18
CDR3 protein: CASSGLAGNNEQFF
CDR3 DNA: TGTGCCAGCTCGGGACTAGCGGGAAACAATGAGCAGTTCTTC

clone size: -
D gene: -
J gene: TRBJ2-7
V gene: TRBV5-5
CDR3 protein: CASSRRGEQYF
CDR3 DNA: TGTGCCAGCAGCCGGAGAGGCGAGCAGTACTTC

clone size: -
D gene: -
J gene: TRBJ2-3
V gene: TRBV4-2
CDR3 protein: CASSQGQTSTDTQYF
CDR3 DNA: TGTGCCAGCAGCCAAGGACAGACTAGCACAGATACGCAGTATTTT

clone size: -
D gene: TRBD1
J gene: TRBJ1-4
V gene: TRBV25-1
CDR3 protein: CASSEWGQGAKLFF
CDR3 DNA: TGTGCCAGCAGTGAATGGGGACAGGGGGCGAAACTGTTTTTT

clone size: -
D gene: -
J gene: TRBJ1-1
V gene: TRBV25-1
CDR3 protein: CASSASGTRNTEAFF
CDR3 DNA: TGTGCCAGCAGTGCCTCCGGGACAAGGAACACTGAAGCTTTCTTT

clone size: -
D gene: -
J gene: TRBJ2-7
V gene: TRBV14
CDR3 protein: CASSREGFRAYEQYF
CDR3 DNA: TGTGCCAGCAGCCGAGAGGGCTTCCGCGCGTACGAGCAGTACTTC

clone size: -
D gene: -
J gene: TRBJ2-3
V gene: TRBV7-8
CDR3 protein: CASSLARISSTDTQYF
CDR3 DNA: TGTGCCAGCAGCTTAGCGCGGATTTCTAGCACAGATACGCAGTATTTT

clone size: -
D gene: -
J gene: TRBJ1-1
V gene: TRBV12-5
CDR3 protein: CASGPGRSGGMAFF
CDR3 DNA: TGTGCTAGTGGCCCGGGACGGTCAGGCGGGATGGCTTTCTTT

clone size: -
D gene: TRBD1
J gene: TRBJ2-7
V gene: TRBV28
CDR3 protein: CASSPRRGRYEQYF
CDR3 DNA: TGTGCCAGCAGTCCTCGCAGGGGGCGGTACGAGCAGTACTTC

clone size: -
D gene: -
J gene: TRBJ1-1
V gene: TRBV6-5
CDR3 protein: CASSYSGRNTEAFF
CDR3 DNA: TGTGCCAGCAGTTACTCAGGGAGAAACACTGAAGCTTTCTTT

clone size: -
D gene: TRBD2
J gene: TRBJ2-1
V gene: TRBV5-1
CDR3 protein: CASSLTSGAYNEQFF
CDR3 DNA: TGCGCCAGCAGCTTGACTAGCGGGGCCTACAATGAGCAGTTCTTC

clone size: -
D gene: -
J gene: TRBJ1-1
V gene: TRBV27
CDR3 protein: CASRSGNTEAFF
CDR3 DNA: TGTGCCAGCAGGTCAGGGAACACTGAAGCTTTCTTT

clone size: -
D gene: -
J gene: TRBJ2-7
V gene: TRBV2
CDR3 protein: CASRTASFYEQYF
CDR3 DNA: TGTGCCAGCCGGACAGCATCTTTCTACGAGCAGTACTTC

clone size: -
D gene: -
J gene: TRBJ1-4
V gene: TRBV4-1
CDR3 protein: CASSHTTGTDEKLFF
CDR3 DNA: TGCGCCAGCAGCCACACCACAGGGACCGATGAAAAACTGTTTTTT

clone size: -
D gene: -
J gene: TRBJ2-2
V gene: TRBV28
CDR3 protein: CASSSLNTGELFF
CDR3 DNA: TGTGCCAGCAGTTCCCTGAACACCGGGGAGCTGTTTTTT

clone size: -
D gene: -
J gene: TRBJ1-2
V gene: TRBV9
CDR3 protein: CASSAQEYGYTF
CDR3 DNA: TGTGCCAGCAGCGCCCAGGAATATGGCTACACCTTC

clone size: -
D gene: -
J gene: TRBJ1-5
V gene: TRBV7-2
CDR3 protein: CASSLGPRAQPQHF
CDR3 DNA: TGTGCCAGCAGCTTAGGGCCCAGGGCGCAGCCCCAGCATTTT

clone size: -
D gene: -
J gene: TRBJ2-3
V gene: TRBV5-6
CDR3 protein: CASSPASDTQYF
CDR3 DNA: TGTGCCAGCAGCCCTGCCAGTGATACGCAGTATTTT